Here is one T cell receptor (beta chain) with its context. This CDR3 comprises 17 residues. Germline values: CDR1 LNHDA, CDR2 SQIVND (reference sequence). Trimming took 3 bases from V and 1 from J; bases not matched to a gene: 6. The sample belongs to a study of blood T cell repertoires in COVID-19. Assay used: immunoSEQ multiplex PCR; TCRdb lists only in-frame clones, some missing. This table holds hundreds of thousands of clones, around nine tenths found once. Those enrolled, adults aged roughly 18 to 89 years, came from about two dozen US areas. What was sequenced was PBMCs or T cells enriched from blood (not recorded which). The rearrangement uses TRBV19 and TRBJ1-1; 12 bases agree with TRBD1. The sequence came from a woman aged 18 to 35 who had been exposed to COVID-19. The CDR3 is CASSMYRDRGRNTEAFF. DNA of the CDR3: TGTGCCAGTAGTATGTACCGGGACAGGGGGCGGAACACTGAAGCTTTCTTT.